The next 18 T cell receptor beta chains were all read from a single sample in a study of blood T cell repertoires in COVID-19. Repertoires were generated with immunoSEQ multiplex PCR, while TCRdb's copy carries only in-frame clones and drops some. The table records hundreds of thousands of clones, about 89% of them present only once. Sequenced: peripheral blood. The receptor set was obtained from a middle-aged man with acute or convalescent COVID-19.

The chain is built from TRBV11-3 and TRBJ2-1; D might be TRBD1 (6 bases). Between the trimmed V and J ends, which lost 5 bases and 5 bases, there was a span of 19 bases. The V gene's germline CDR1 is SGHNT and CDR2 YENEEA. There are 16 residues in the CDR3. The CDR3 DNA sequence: TGTGCCAGCAGCGCGCCAGGGGCGCCCCACCACAATGAGCAGTTCTTC. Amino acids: CASSAPGAPHHNEQFF.

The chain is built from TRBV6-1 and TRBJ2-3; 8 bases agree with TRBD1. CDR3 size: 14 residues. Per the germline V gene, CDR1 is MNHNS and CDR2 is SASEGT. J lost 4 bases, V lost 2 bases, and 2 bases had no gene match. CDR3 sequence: CASSEQGAADTQYF. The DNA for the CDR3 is TGTGCCAGCAGTGAACAGGGGGCGGCAGATACGCAGTATTTT.

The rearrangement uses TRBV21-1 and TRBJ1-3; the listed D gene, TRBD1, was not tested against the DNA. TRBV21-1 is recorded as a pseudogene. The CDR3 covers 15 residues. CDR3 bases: TGTGCCAGCGTGGGGACAGGGCGGACTGGAAACACCATATATTTT. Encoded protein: CASVGTGRTGNTIYF.

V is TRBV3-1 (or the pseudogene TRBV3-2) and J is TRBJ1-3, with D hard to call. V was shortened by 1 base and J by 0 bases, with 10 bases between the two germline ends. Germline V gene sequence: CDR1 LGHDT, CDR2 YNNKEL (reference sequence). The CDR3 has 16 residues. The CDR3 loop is CASSQGHLSSGNTIYF. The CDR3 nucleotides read TGTGCCAGCAGCCAAGGACACCTAAGCTCTGGAAACACCATATATTTT.

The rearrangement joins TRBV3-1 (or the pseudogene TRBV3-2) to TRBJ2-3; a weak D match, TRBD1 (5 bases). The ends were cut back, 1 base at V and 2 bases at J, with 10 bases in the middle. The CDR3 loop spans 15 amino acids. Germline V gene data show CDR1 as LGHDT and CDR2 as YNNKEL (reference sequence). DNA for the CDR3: TGTGCCAGCAGCCAAGGGGGCATGACCACAGATACGCAGTATTTT. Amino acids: CASSQGGMTTDTQYF.

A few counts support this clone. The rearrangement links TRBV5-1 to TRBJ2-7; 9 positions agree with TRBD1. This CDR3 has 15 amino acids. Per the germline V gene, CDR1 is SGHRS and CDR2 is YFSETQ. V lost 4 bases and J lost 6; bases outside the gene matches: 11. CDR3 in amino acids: CASSLYWDRVGEQYF. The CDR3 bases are TGCGCCAGCAGCCTATACTGGGACAGGGTAGGCGAGCAGTACTTC.

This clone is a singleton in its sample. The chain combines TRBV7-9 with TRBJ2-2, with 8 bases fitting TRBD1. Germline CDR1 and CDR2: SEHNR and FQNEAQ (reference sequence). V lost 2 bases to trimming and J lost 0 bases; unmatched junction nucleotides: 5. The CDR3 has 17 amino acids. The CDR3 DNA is TGTGCCAGCAGCTTATGGGACAGGTCTTCGAACACCGGGGAGCTGTTTTTT. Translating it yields CASSLWDRSSNTGELFF.

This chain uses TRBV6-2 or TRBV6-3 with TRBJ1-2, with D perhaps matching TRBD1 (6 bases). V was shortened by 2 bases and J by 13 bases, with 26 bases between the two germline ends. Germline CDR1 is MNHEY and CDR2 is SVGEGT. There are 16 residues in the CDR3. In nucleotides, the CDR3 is TGTGCCAGCAGTTACAGGTCTACAGGGTATCTTTCAAGTATCACCTTC. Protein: CASSYRSTGYLSSITF.

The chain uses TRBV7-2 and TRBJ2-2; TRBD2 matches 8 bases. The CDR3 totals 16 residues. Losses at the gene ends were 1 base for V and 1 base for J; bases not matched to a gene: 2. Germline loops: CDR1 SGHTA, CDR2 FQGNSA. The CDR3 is CASSLGLAGNTGELFF. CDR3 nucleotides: TGTGCCAGCAGCTTAGGGCTAGCGGGGAACACCGGGGAGCTGTTTTTT.

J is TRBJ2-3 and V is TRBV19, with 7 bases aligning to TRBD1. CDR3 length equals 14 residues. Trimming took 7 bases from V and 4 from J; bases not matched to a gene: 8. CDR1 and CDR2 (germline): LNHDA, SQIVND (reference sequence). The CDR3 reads CASIGLGQSDTQYF. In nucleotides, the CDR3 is TGTGCCAGTATAGGTTTGGGACAGTCAGATACGCAGTATTTT. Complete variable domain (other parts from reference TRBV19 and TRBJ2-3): DGGITQSPKYLFRKEGQNVTLSCEQNLNHDAMYWYRQDPGQGLRLIYYSQIVNDFQKGDIAEGYSVSREKKESFPLTVTSAQKNPTAFYLCASIGLGQSDTQYFGPGTRLTVL.

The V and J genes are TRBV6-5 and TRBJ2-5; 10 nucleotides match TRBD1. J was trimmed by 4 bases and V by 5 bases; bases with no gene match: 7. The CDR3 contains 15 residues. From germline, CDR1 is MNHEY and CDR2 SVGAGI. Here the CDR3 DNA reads TGTGCCAGCAGTAGGGGACAGGGGAATGGAGAGACCCAGTACTTC. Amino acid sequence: CASSRGQGNGETQYF.

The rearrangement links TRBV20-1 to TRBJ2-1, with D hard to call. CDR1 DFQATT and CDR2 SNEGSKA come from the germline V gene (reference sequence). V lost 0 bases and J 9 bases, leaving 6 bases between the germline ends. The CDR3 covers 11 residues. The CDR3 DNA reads TGCAGTGCTAGAGATCCCCGTGAGCAGTTCTTC. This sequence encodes CSARDPREQFF.

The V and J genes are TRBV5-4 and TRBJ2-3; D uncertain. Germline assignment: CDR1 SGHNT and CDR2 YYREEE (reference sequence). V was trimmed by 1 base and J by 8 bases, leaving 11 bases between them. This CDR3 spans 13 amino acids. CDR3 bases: TGTGCCAGCAGCTTGAAGGCCGCAGGTACGCAGTATTTT. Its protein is CASSLKAAGTQYF. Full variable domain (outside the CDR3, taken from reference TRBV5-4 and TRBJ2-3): ETGVTQSPTHLIKTRGQQVTLRCSSQSGHNTVSWYQQALGQGPQFIFQYYREEENGRGNFPPRFSGLQFPNYSSELNVNALELDDSALYLCASSLKAAGTQYFGPGTRLTVL.

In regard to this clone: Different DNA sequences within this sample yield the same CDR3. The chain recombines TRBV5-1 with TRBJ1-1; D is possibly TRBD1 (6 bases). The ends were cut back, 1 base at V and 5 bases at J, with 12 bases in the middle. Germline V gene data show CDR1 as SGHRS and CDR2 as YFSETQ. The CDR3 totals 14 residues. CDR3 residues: CASSLLQGSTEAFF. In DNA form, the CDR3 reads TGCGCCAGCAGCTTGTTGCAGGGGAGTACTGAAGCTTTCTTT.

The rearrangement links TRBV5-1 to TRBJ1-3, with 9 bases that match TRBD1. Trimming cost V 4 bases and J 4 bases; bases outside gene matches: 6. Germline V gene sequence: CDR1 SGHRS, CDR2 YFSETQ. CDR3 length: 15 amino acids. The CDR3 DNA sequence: TGCGCCAGCAGCGCGGGACAGGGAGGAGGAAACACCATATATTTT. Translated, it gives CASSAGQGGGNTIYF.

The CDR3 DNA is TGCAGCGTTGTAGGGGGGGGAAATGGCTACACCTTC. It specifies CSVVGGGNGYTF. This rearrangement joins TRBV29-1 to TRBJ1-2; tentative D call: TRBD1 (6 bases). V lost 4 bases, J lost 6 bases, and 12 bases lay in between. CDR1 and CDR2 (germline): SQVTM, ANQGSEA. The CDR3 is 12 residues long.

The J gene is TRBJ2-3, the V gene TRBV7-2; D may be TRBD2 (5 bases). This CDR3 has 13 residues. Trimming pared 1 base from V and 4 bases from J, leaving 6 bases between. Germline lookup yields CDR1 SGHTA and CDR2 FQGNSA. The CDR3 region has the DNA TGTGCCAGCAGCTTAGAGAGGGCAGATACGCAGTATTTT. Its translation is CASSLERADTQYF.

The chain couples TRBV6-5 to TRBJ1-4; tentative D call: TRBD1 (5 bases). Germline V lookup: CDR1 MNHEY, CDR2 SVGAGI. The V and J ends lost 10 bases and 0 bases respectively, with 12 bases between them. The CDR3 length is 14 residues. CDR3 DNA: TGTGCCACCTACGGGGGGGCAACTAATGAAAAACTGTTTTTT. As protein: CATYGGATNEKLFF.